This T cell receptor beta chain comes out of a study of control samples from healthy donors and cancer patients. This clone was detected a few times. The CDR3 has 14 residues. Per the germline V gene, CDR1 is MGHRA and CDR2 is YSYEKL. V lost 1 base and J lost 8; bases outside the gene matches: 4. The assay was immunoSEQ multiplex PCR, and TCRdb's table has in-frame clones only and misses some. The table shows roughly 150,000 clones, with about 91% occurring only once. The chain uses TRBV4-1 and TRBJ1-4; 7 bases align to TRBD1. This clonotype was sampled from a young man in good health. What was sequenced was blood. Here the CDR3 reads CASSQGNRGEKLFF. CDR3 coding DNA: TGCGCCAGCAGCCAAGGCAACAGGGGCGAAAAACTGTTTTTT.